A single sample is the source of the 29 T cell receptor beta chains below, sequenced in a study of OX40 agonist ivuxolimab in advanced cancers. Only in-frame clones appear in the TCRdb table, and some are missing; sequencing was by immunoSEQ multiplex PCR. The data contain under 85,000 clones, over 70% of them singletons. The specimen comprised CD4+ or CD8+ T cells sorted from blood, sampled in a trial of the OX40 agonist ivuxolimab. The receptors here all came from an adult with an advanced solid tumor such as melanoma, head and neck, liver or kidney cancer.

This clone appeared a single time. The chain is built from TRBV7-8 and TRBJ1-5; a possible D gene is TRBD1 (6 bases). The germline V gene encodes CDR1 SGHVS and CDR2 FQNEAQ. This CDR3 is built from 14 residues. The V end was cut by 1 base, the J end by 8 bases, with 12 bases between. The CDR3 is CASSLGGGREPQHF. The CDR3 nucleotides read TGTGCCAGCAGCTTAGGTGGGGGGCGCGAGCCCCAGCATTTT.

The genes are TRBV5-4 and TRBJ1-1; tentative D call: TRBD1 (5 bases). The ends were cut back, 3 bases at V and 0 bases at J, with 18 bases in the middle. The CDR3 contains 17 residues. Germline CDR1 reads SGHNT; CDR2 reads YYREEE (reference sequence). CDR3 loop: CASSSRVVGLMNTEAFF. CDR3 in DNA: TGTGCCAGCAGCTCCAGGGTAGTAGGTCTTATGAACACTGAAGCTTTCTTT.

The V and J genes are TRBV6-1 and TRBJ1-5, with D possibly matching TRBD1 (5 bases). Germline V gene data show CDR1 as MNHNS and CDR2 as SASEGT. V shed 6 bases and J shed 1 base, with 13 bases lying between them. The CDR3 is 15 amino acids. CDR3 in amino acids: CASSPSRGSNQPQHF. DNA of the CDR3: TGTGCCAGCAGCCCGAGTCGGGGGAGCAATCAGCCCCAGCATTTT.

CDR3 nucleotides: TGTGCCAGCAGTACCCGACAGGGGGCCGGGGAGCTGTTTTTT. Its protein product is CASSTRQGAGELFF. The chain joins TRBV2 to TRBJ2-2, with 9 bases matching TRBD1. CDR1 and CDR2 (germline): SNHLY, FYNNEI. With 5 bases clipped from V and 6 bases from J, the junction kept 4 bases outside the gene matches. The CDR3 is 14 residues long.

This clone was counted once. J is TRBJ1-2 and V is TRBV9; D is unclear. Trimming removed 0 bases from V and 5 bases from J, with 20 bases in between. Germline V CDR1 and CDR2: SGDLS, YYNGEE. The CDR3 is 17 residues long. The CDR3 DNA reads as TGTGCCAGCAGCGTAGGCCAGGCGGACGATTTTTCTTATGGCTACACCTTC. Its protein is CASSVGQADDFSYGYTF.

The rearrangement joins TRBV11-2 to TRBJ2-4; no reliable D call. Germline V gene sequence: CDR1 SGHAT, CDR2 FQNNGV. Trimming shortened V by 5 bases and J by 0 bases, and 5 bases separated the two germline ends. The CDR3 extends over 13 amino acids. The CDR3 region is CASSTGAKNIQYF. The CDR3 DNA is TGTGCCAGCAGCACCGGAGCCAAAAACATTCAGTACTTC.

The rearrangement joins TRBV4-3 to TRBJ2-1, with 11 bases lining up with TRBD2. CDR1 and CDR2 (germline): LGHNA, YSLEER. CDR3 length: 18 residues. With V trimmed by 4 bases and J by 4 bases, 12 bases remained unmatched. CDR3 loop: CASSPRGNSGGEYNEQFF. CDR3 DNA sequence: TGCGCCAGCAGCCCTAGGGGAAATAGCGGGGGGGAGTACAATGAGCAGTTCTTC.

CDR3 sequence: CASSLIKAGGPPGELFF. In nucleotides, the CDR3 is TGTGCCAGCAGCTTAATAAAAGCGGGGGGGCCCCCCGGGGAGCTGTTTTTT. The rearrangement links TRBV7-2 to TRBJ2-2, with 10 bases fitting TRBD2. V was pared by 2 bases and J by 6 bases, with 9 bases of the junction left unmatched. The CDR3 is 17 residues long. Germline V CDR1 and CDR2: SGHTA, FQGNSA.

The chain is built from TRBV18 and TRBJ2-5, with D maybe TRBD2 (6 bases). Germline V gene data show CDR1 as KGHSH and CDR2 as LQKENI. This CDR3 comprises 14 residues. Trimming stripped 0 bases from V and 3 bases from J, with 8 bases between. The CDR3 reads CASSPPIAEETQYF. The CDR3 DNA is TGTGCCAGCTCACCACCGATAGCGGAAGAGACCCAGTACTTC.

J is TRBJ2-3 and V is TRBV5-4; a weak D match, TRBD2 (6 bases). The CDR3 consists of 15 residues. Germline lookup yields CDR1 SGHNT and CDR2 YYREEE (reference sequence). Between the trimmed V and J ends, which lost 4 bases and 14 bases, there was a span of 26 bases. CDR3 region: CASSQGLPQIRIWYF. The CDR3 DNA follows: TGTGCCAGCAGCCAGGGACTCCCTCAGATACGCATCTGGTATTTT.

The V gene is TRBV5-6, the J gene TRBJ2-2; no clear D. This CDR3 is built from 15 residues. Trimming removed 6 bases at V and 0 bases at J, with 12 bases between. Germline-derived CDR1 and CDR2 are SGHDT and YYEEEE. CDR3: CASKTGRANTGELFF. The CDR3 nucleotides read TGTGCCAGCAAAACTGGACGGGCGAACACCGGGGAGCTGTTTTTT.

This clone was detected only a few times. The chain joins TRBV28 to TRBJ1-1; no reliable D call. V lost 2 bases, J lost 11 bases, and 15 bases lay in between. CDR3 length equals 13 residues. Germline V gene sequence: CDR1 MDHEN, CDR2 SYDVKM. This CDR3 reads CASSLGGSVEAFF. As DNA, the CDR3 is TGTGCCAGCAGTTTAGGAGGGTCGGTGGAGGCTTTCTTT.

This sequence joins TRBV4-3 and TRBJ2-1; no clear D. The V and J ends lost 4 bases and 2 bases respectively, with 15 bases between them. From germline, CDR1 is LGHNA and CDR2 YSLEER. This CDR3 is built from 16 residues. The CDR3 reads CASSPRGRVAYNEQFF. DNA of the CDR3: TGCGCCAGCAGCCCCAGAGGTCGGGTTGCCTACAATGAGCAGTTCTTC.

This clone was detected once. The V and J genes are TRBV7-9 and TRBJ2-7; 8 nucleotides agree with TRBD1. The CDR3 is 15 amino acids. Germline V gene lookup returns CDR1 SEHNR and CDR2 FQNEAQ (reference sequence). V was clipped by 2 bases and J by 5 bases; unmatched bases: 8. CDR3 amino acids: CASSLLVYRGDEQYF. The CDR3 nucleotides are TGTGCCAGCAGCTTACTCGTTTACAGGGGGGACGAGCAGTACTTC.

For the CDR3, the DNA is TGTGCTACCCAGGAAGGGGTATATGGCTACACCTTC. Translating gives CATQEGVYGYTF. V is TRBV19 and J is TRBJ1-2; maybe TRBD1 (5 bases). CDR1 is LNHDA, CDR2 SQIVND, per germline (reference sequence). The CDR3 runs 12 residues.

V gene TRBV7-9 combines with J gene TRBJ1-2; 7 bases are a match to TRBD1. The junction had 4 bases not matched to a gene; V was cut back by 3 bases and J by 3 bases. The CDR3 is made up of 14 amino acids. The germline gives CDR1 SEHNR, CDR2 FQNEAQ (reference sequence). The CDR3 spells CASSLDRRDYGYTF. CDR3 DNA sequence: TGTGCCAGCAGCTTGGACAGGCGAGACTATGGCTACACCTTC. Full variable domain (outside the CDR3, taken from reference TRBV7-9 and TRBJ1-2): DTGVSQNPRHKITKRGQNVTFRCDPISEHNRLYWYRQTLGQGPEFLTYFQNEAQLEKSRLLSDRFSAERPKGSFSTLEIQRTEQGDSAMYLCASSLDRRDYGYTFGSGTRLTVV.

V is TRBV11-2 and J is TRBJ2-7; D perhaps matches TRBD1 (6 bases). The CDR3 sequence is 14 residues long. CDR1 is SGHAT and CDR2 is FQNNGV in the germline V gene. The V and J ends lost 5 bases and 0 bases respectively, with 11 bases between them. DNA of the CDR3: TGTGCCAGCAGCCGGGACACCTTCTCCTACGAGCAGTACTTC. Its translation is CASSRDTFSYEQYF.

V usage is TRBV19 and J usage is TRBJ1-2; D unresolved. V gave up 0 bases and J gave up 3 bases, with 11 bases separating them. This CDR3 contains 15 residues. CDR1 is LNHDA, CDR2 SQIVND, per germline (reference sequence). The CDR3 sequence: CASSIDSPRDYGYTF. As DNA, the CDR3 is TGTGCCAGTAGTATAGACAGCCCTCGGGACTATGGCTACACCTTC.

The genes are TRBV7-2 and TRBJ1-2; unclear D gene. Trimming left V 1 base short and J 8 bases short, with 17 bases between. The CDR3 has 15 amino acids. Germline loops: CDR1 SGHTA, CDR2 FQGNSA. CDR3 DNA: TGTGCCAGCAGCTTAGTCTTCGATGATACGGGGGGCTACACCTTC. This sequence encodes CASSLVFDDTGGYTF.

The rearrangement uses TRBV18 and TRBJ1-5; weak D call: TRBD1 (5 bases). This CDR3 contains 15 residues. Germline loops: CDR1 KGHSH, CDR2 LQKENI. V lost 2 bases and J 2 bases, leaving 10 bases between the germline ends. The CDR3 DNA follows: TGTGCCAGCTCACCAGGGGGTTCGGGCAATCAGCCCCAGCATTTT. This gives the protein CASSPGGSGNQPQHF.

The V and J genes are TRBV6-5 and TRBJ1-2, with D perhaps matching TRBD1 (6 bases). Germline CDR1 MNHEY, CDR2 SVGAGI. This CDR3 region has 15 residues. The V and J ends lost 2 bases and 1 base respectively, with 11 bases between them. Written as DNA, the CDR3 is TGTGCCAGCAGTTACGTCGGGGGCAATAACTATGGCTACACCTTC. Translating gives CASSYVGGNNYGYTF.

The gene calls are TRBV2 and TRBJ1-2, with D maybe TRBD1 (6 bases). V shed 5 bases and J shed 2 bases, with 9 bases lying between them. The CDR3 runs to 13 residues. Germline CDR1 and CDR2: SNHLY and FYNNEI. This CDR3 reads CASSLQGNYGYTF. CDR3 nucleotide sequence: TGTGCCAGCAGTTTGCAGGGGAACTATGGCTACACCTTC. Supplemented by reference TRBV2 and TRBJ1-2, the full variable domain reads EPEVTQTPSHQVTQMGQEVILRCVPISNHLYFYWYRQILGQKVEFLVSFYNNEISEKSEIFDDQFSVERPDGSNFTLKIRSTKLEDSAMYFCASSLQGNYGYTFGSGTRLTVV.

The genes are TRBV27 and TRBJ2-3; 15 bases are shared with TRBD2. The germline gives CDR1 MNHEY, CDR2 SMNVEV (reference sequence). The CDR3 spans 19 residues. The ends lost 9 bases at V and 0 bases at J; junction bases unmatched: 13. The CDR3 loop reads CASTRWGLAGGGSTDTQYF. The CDR3 region has the DNA TGTGCCAGTACTCGGTGGGGACTAGCGGGAGGTGGTAGCACAGATACGCAGTATTTT.

The gene calls are TRBV6-5 and TRBJ1-1, with D perhaps matching TRBD1 (5 bases). CDR1 and CDR2 (germline): MNHEY, SVGAGI. CDR3 length: 15 amino acids. V dropped 0 bases and J dropped 2 bases, with 10 bases sitting between them. In DNA, the CDR3 is TGTGCCAGCAGTTACTCGTGGCAGGGCAACACTGAAGCTTTCTTT. Protein: CASSYSWQGNTEAFF.

The chain links TRBV14 to TRBJ1-1; possible D gene TRBD1, 6 bases. V was cut by 5 bases and J by 4 bases, with 14 bases left in between. The length of the CDR3 is 14 residues. The germline gives CDR1 SGHDN, CDR2 FVKESK. CDR3 protein: CASSTQGFATEAFF. The CDR3 bases are TGTGCCAGCAGCACACAGGGATTCGCCACTGAAGCTTTCTTT.

The chain has TRBV19 and TRBJ2-1; TRBD2 matches at 8 bases. Germline V gene lookup returns CDR1 LNHDA and CDR2 SQIVND (reference sequence). This CDR3 has 18 residues. V was pared by 5 bases and J by 10 bases, with 22 bases of the junction left unmatched. CDR3 in amino acids: CASSQGQRRAGVVWEQFF. The DNA for the CDR3 is TGTGCCAGTAGTCAAGGACAGAGAAGAGCGGGAGTGGTATGGGAGCAGTTCTTC.

The V gene is TRBV18, the J gene TRBJ1-1, with 9 nucleotides matching TRBD1. The CDR3 contains 13 residues. Losses at the gene ends were 5 bases for V and 7 bases for J; bases not matched to a gene: 5. CDR1 KGHSH and CDR2 LQKENI come from the germline V gene. In nucleotides, the CDR3 is TGTGCCAGCTCAAGACAGGGGGACAGTGAAGCTTTCTTT. Encoded protein: CASSRQGDSEAFF.

This clone was picked up a small number of times. The genes are TRBV13 and TRBJ2-7, with 8 bases aligning to TRBD1. J lost 5 bases, V lost 4 bases, and 7 bases had no gene match. This CDR3 contains 14 residues. From germline, CDR1 is PRHDT and CDR2 FYEKMQ (reference sequence). CDR3 protein: CASSCRGREDEQYF. The CDR3, as DNA: TGTGCCAGCAGCTGCAGGGGGCGCGAAGACGAGCAGTACTTC. Full variable domain (rest looked up from reference TRBV13 and TRBJ2-7): AAGVIQSPRHLIKEKRETATLKCYPIPRHDTVYWYQQGPGQDPQFLISFYEKMQSDKGSIPDRFSAQQFSDYHSELNMSSLELGDSALYFCASSCRGREDEQYFGPGTRLTVT.

The chain carries TRBV30 and TRBJ1-1; D not certain. Germline V gene sequence: CDR1 GTSNPN, CDR2 SVGIG (reference sequence). Trimming took off 3 bases at V and 1 base at J, with 9 bases between the two ends. The CDR3 is 13 residues long. CDR3 region: CAWSYGKNTEAFF. CDR3 DNA sequence: TGTGCCTGGAGCTACGGAAAGAACACTGAAGCTTTCTTT.